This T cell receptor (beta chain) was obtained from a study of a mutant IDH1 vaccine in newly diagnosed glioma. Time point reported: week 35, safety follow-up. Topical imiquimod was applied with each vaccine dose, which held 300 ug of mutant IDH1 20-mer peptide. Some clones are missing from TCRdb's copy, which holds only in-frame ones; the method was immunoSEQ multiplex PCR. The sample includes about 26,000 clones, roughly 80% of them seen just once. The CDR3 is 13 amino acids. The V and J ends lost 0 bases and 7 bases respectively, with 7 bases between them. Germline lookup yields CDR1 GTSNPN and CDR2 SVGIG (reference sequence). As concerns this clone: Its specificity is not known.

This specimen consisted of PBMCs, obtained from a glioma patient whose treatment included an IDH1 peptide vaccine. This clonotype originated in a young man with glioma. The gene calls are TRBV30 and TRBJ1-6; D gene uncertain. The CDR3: CAWSVTGNSPLHF. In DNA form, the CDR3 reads TGTGCCTGGAGTGTAACGGGCAATTCACCCCTCCACTTT.